The next 23 T cell receptor beta chains were all read from a single sample in a study of blood T cell repertoires in COVID-19. The table came from immunoSEQ multiplex PCR; TCRdb's copy has only in-frame clones and leaves some out. This sample yields 200,000 to 250,000 clones, of which 88% are seen a single time; around 15% belongs to the top ten. The specimen sequenced was PBMCs or T cells enriched from blood (not recorded which). The receptors stem from a woman aged 50 to 60 with acute COVID-19.

The genes are TRBV25-1 and TRBJ2-1; possible D gene TRBD2, 6 bases. The CDR3 has 15 amino acids. V was cut by 2 bases and J by 8 bases, with 16 bases left in between. The germline V gene encodes CDR1 MGHDK and CDR2 SYGVNS. The CDR3 protein is CASSEPTSFVDEQFF. The DNA of the CDR3 is TGTGCCAGCAGTGAACCGACTAGTTTCGTCGATGAGCAGTTCTTC.

This rearrangement joins TRBV5-1 to TRBJ2-3, with D perhaps matching TRBD1 (6 bases). The CDR3 totals 20 residues. In germline, CDR1 is SGHRS, CDR2 YFSETQ. The V and J ends lost 1 base and 4 bases respectively, with 28 bases between them. The CDR3 here is CASSLPRPTGSVTRSDTQYF. The CDR3 DNA reads as TGCGCCAGCAGCTTGCCAAGGCCGACAGGCTCGGTCACAAGATCAGATACGCAGTATTTT. The full variable domain, its missing parts supplied by reference TRBV5-1 and TRBJ2-3, is KAGVTQTPRYLIKTRGQQVTLSCSPISGHRSVSWYQQTPGQGLQFLFEYFSETQRNKGNFPGRFSGRQFSNSRSEMNVSTLELGDSALYLCASSLPRPTGSVTRSDTQYFGPGTRLTVL.

This sequence joins TRBV28 and TRBJ2-3; possible D gene TRBD2, 7 bases. Trimming took 4 bases from V and 4 from J, leaving 15 bases between them. Germline V CDR1 and CDR2: MDHEN, SYDVKM. The CDR3 contains 15 residues. CDR3: CASSSAGAGADTQYF. The CDR3, as DNA: TGTGCCAGCAGTTCCGCGGGGGCTGGGGCAGATACGCAGTATTTT.

V gene TRBV7-3 combines with J gene TRBJ2-2, with TRBD1 matching over 8 bases. The CDR3 consists of 16 residues. Trimming cost V 5 bases and J 8 bases; bases outside gene matches: 13. The germline V gene has CDR1 SGHTA and CDR2 FQGTGA. The CDR3 sequence: CASSATGQGSMGELFF. In DNA, the CDR3 is TGTGCCAGCAGCGCAACCGGACAGGGATCGATGGGGGAGCTGTTTTTT. Based on the CDR3 plus reference TRBV7-3 and TRBJ2-2, the full variable domain is GAGVSQTPSNKVTEKGKYVELRCDPISGHTALYWYRQSLGQGPEFLIYFQGTGAADDSGLPNDRFFAVRPEGSVSTLKIQRTERGDSAVYLCASSATGQGSMGELFFGEGSRLTVL.

The chain employs TRBV5-1 and TRBJ2-2; TRBD2 is a possible D gene (6 bases). Germline loops: CDR1 SGHRS, CDR2 YFSETQ. The CDR3 totals 18 residues. V dropped 0 bases and J dropped 7 bases, with 22 bases sitting between them. CDR3 nucleotides: TGCGCCAGCAGCTTGGGCCCTAGAGTTGGACTAAGCCACGGGGAGCTGTTTTTT. Protein: CASSLGPRVGLSHGELFF.

The rearrangement links TRBV27 to TRBJ2-7; TRBD1 might be the D (5 bases). V lost 8 bases and J 5 bases, leaving 19 bases between the germline ends. The CDR3 sequence is 14 residues long. Germline CDR1 MNHEY, CDR2 SMNVEV (reference sequence). Here the CDR3 reads CASSARAGWNEQYF. CDR3 nucleotide sequence: TGTGCCAGCTCGGCCAGGGCAGGATGGAACGAGCAGTACTTC.

The chain is built from TRBV19 and TRBJ2-7; D may be TRBD1 (6 bases). Germline V lookup: CDR1 LNHDA, CDR2 SQIVND (reference sequence). Between the trimmed V and J ends, which lost 6 bases and 0 bases, there was a span of 12 bases. The CDR3 runs 14 residues. CDR3: CASRETGSSYEQYF. The CDR3 coding sequence is TGTGCCAGTAGGGAGACAGGTAGCTCCTACGAGCAGTACTTC.

The CDR3 loop is CASSQEDRVFGETQYF. CDR3 nucleotides: TGTGCCAGCAGCCAAGAAGACAGGGTTTTTGGGGAGACCCAGTACTTC. The chain carries TRBV3-1 (or the pseudogene TRBV3-2) and TRBJ2-5; 7 bases match TRBD1. The CDR3 runs to 16 residues. Germline V gene lookup returns CDR1 LGHDT and CDR2 YNNKEL (reference sequence). V lost 0 bases to trimming and J lost 5 bases; unmatched junction nucleotides: 9.

The CDR3 reads CATSGGTGGGQPQHF. The CDR3 bases are TGTGCCACCAGCGGAGGGACAGGGGGCGGTCAGCCCCAGCATTTT. The chain employs TRBV15 and TRBJ1-5; 12 bases align to TRBD1. With V trimmed by 5 bases and J by 6 bases, 5 bases remained unmatched. This CDR3 comprises 15 residues. Looked up from germline, CDR1 is LNHNV and CDR2 is YYDKDF (reference sequence).

The V gene is TRBV28, the J gene TRBJ1-5, with D maybe TRBD1 (5 bases). CDR1 and CDR2 from the germline V gene are MDHEN and SYDVKM. The CDR3 runs 12 residues. Trimming took off 6 bases at V and 5 bases at J, with 8 bases between the two ends. CDR3 nucleotide sequence: TGTGCCAGCAGCTGGGGGGATCAGCCCCAGCATTTT. Translating it yields CASSWGDQPQHF.

This clone was counted a single time. The genes are TRBV18 and TRBJ2-1, with D possibly being TRBD2 (5 bases). V lost 6 bases to trimming and J lost 10 bases, with 19 bases between them. Germline V lookup: CDR1 KGHSH, CDR2 LQKENI. The length of the CDR3 is 14 residues. CDR3 bases: TGTGCCAGCTCCCCCCGGTCCGGGGTCTTGGAGCAGTTCTTC. Amino acids: CASSPRSGVLEQFF.

The rearrangement uses TRBV20-1 and TRBJ2-1; D is unclear. This CDR3 has 11 amino acids. With 4 bases removed from V and 8 bases from J, the gap between germline ends came to 9 bases. Germline CDR1 and CDR2: DFQATT and SNEGSKA (reference sequence). The CDR3 sequence: CSAISSHEQFF. The CDR3, as DNA: TGCAGTGCTATCTCCTCCCATGAGCAGTTCTTC.

This sequence joins TRBV28 and TRBJ1-4; TRBD1 aligns across 7 bases. The CDR3 totals 14 residues. Unmatched junction bases numbered 7, after V lost 5 bases and J lost 7 bases. Germline CDR1 MDHEN, CDR2 SYDVKM. In nucleotides, the CDR3 is TGTGCCAGCAGTCCGGGACAGATGGTTGAAAAACTGTTTTTT. It is translated as CASSPGQMVEKLFF.

The rearrangement uses TRBV7-2 and TRBJ2-3, with TRBD2 matching 7 bases. Germline-derived CDR1 and CDR2 are SGHTA and FQGNSA. The CDR3 spans 15 residues. V was pared by 6 bases and J by 6 bases, with 12 bases of the junction left unmatched. This chain's CDR3 is CASRKRDQGLDTQYF. The CDR3 DNA sequence: TGTGCCAGCAGAAAGCGGGACCAAGGTTTGGATACGCAGTATTTT.

This chain links TRBV5-6 with TRBJ2-1; D is undetermined. Germline lookup yields CDR1 SGHDT and CDR2 YYEEEE. Deletions cut 3 bases from V and 9 bases from J, with 13 bases between. There are 13 residues in the CDR3. The CDR3 here is CASSSRTYSEQFF. CDR3 DNA sequence: TGTGCCAGCAGCTCACGAACGTACTCTGAGCAGTTCTTC.

This chain connects TRBV7-9 to TRBJ2-7; 8 bases fit TRBD1. The CDR3 has 15 residues. Losses at the gene ends were 5 bases for V and 7 bases for J; bases not matched to a gene: 13. In germline, CDR1 is SEHNR, CDR2 FQNEAQ (reference sequence). DNA of the CDR3: TGTGCCAGCAGCCTGGACAGGGCCCTGGTACAGGAGCAGTACTTC. Protein sequence: CASSLDRALVQEQYF.

V usage is TRBV4-2 and J usage is TRBJ2-2; 10 bases align to TRBD2. Losses at the gene ends were 2 bases for V and 5 bases for J; bases not matched to a gene: 8. The CDR3 covers 17 residues. In germline, CDR1 is LGHNA, CDR2 YNFKEQ. For the CDR3, the DNA is TGTGCCAGCAGCCAACACCGGGGAGCGGGAGGGACCGGGGAGCTGTTTTTT. Protein sequence: CASSQHRGAGGTGELFF.

A few counts support this clone. This rearrangement joins TRBV28 to TRBJ1-3; 7 nucleotides agree with TRBD1. The V gene's germline CDR1 is MDHEN and CDR2 SYDVKM. Trimming took 8 bases from V and 3 from J; bases not matched to a gene: 10. This CDR3 comprises 15 residues. CDR3 residues: CASEGADRVGNTIYF. CDR3 coding DNA: TGTGCCAGCGAAGGAGCCGACAGGGTTGGAAACACCATATATTTT.

The chain carries TRBV27 and TRBJ2-1, with D hard to call. V was clipped by 5 bases and J by 3 bases, with 11 bases between them. CDR1 MNHEY and CDR2 SMNVEV come from the germline V gene (reference sequence). The CDR3 is made up of 14 amino acids. In DNA form, the CDR3 reads TGTGCCAGCAGTGCGGATAGCCGCTACAATGAGCAGTTCTTC. Its protein is CASSADSRYNEQFF.

The table lists this clone with a count of one. The chain employs TRBV27 and TRBJ1-6; D perhaps matches TRBD1 (5 bases). Germline-derived CDR1 and CDR2 are MNHEY and SMNVEV (reference sequence). The V end lost 5 bases, the J end lost 0 bases, and 11 bases lay between the germline ends. The CDR3 consists of 16 residues. CDR3 amino acids: CASSLGGISYNSPLHF. In nucleotides, the CDR3 is TGTGCCAGCAGTCTTGGGGGGATCTCCTATAATTCACCCCTCCACTTT.

This chain connects TRBV5-4 to TRBJ2-6, with D unclear. The CDR3 is 15 amino acids. Germline V CDR1 and CDR2: SGHNT, YYREEE (reference sequence). V shed 2 bases and J shed 0 bases, with 6 bases lying between them. The DNA for the CDR3 is TGTGCCAGCAGCTTTAGGAGCTCTGGGGCCAACGTCCTGACTTTC. This sequence encodes CASSFRSSGANVLTF.

The chain is built from TRBV3-1 (or the pseudogene TRBV3-2) and TRBJ1-1; TRBD1 might be the D (5 bases). From germline, CDR1 is LGHDT and CDR2 YNNKEL (reference sequence). V dropped 1 base and J dropped 3 bases, with 9 bases sitting between them. This CDR3 region has 14 residues. The CDR3 here is CASSQAPGDTEAFF. The CDR3 nucleotides are TGTGCCAGCAGCCAAGCCCCGGGGGACACTGAAGCTTTCTTT.

V is TRBV11-2 and J is TRBJ2-5, with a tentative D call TRBD1 (5 bases). CDR3 length: 14 residues. Trimming pared 2 bases from V and 5 bases from J, leaving 12 bases between. CDR1 is SGHAT, CDR2 FQNNGV, per germline. In DNA, the CDR3 is TGTGCCAGCAGCTTAATGGGGCAGTTGGAGACCCAGTACTTC. The encoded protein is CASSLMGQLETQYF.